One and the same sample provided the 6 T cell receptor beta chains below, sequenced in a study of T cells in Graves' hyperthyroidism and ophthalmopathy. TCR beta CDR3 sequences were amplified from RNA transcripts. First-round RT-PCR with HTBI primers amplified the TCR CDR3 region. TCRdb re-called the multiplex PCR reads through MiXCR, storing one row per CDR3 protein. The sample consists of approximately 600,000 distinct CDR3 sequences, about 17% of them appearing once. The sequencing sample was made of blood. Receptors were obtained from a woman aged 30 to 39 with Graves' hyperthyroidism.

There are many counts of this clonotype. V gene TRBV5-6 combines with J gene TRBJ1-2, with TRBD1 identical over 7 bases. The CDR3 is 16 residues long. Germline V gene data show CDR1 as SGHDT and CDR2 as YYEEEE. V lost 0 bases and J lost 8; bases outside the gene matches: 13. The DNA for the CDR3 is TGTGCCAGCAGCTTGGGGGCACAGGGGCCCCGTTCGGGCTACACCTTC. Translation gives CASSLGAQGPRSGYTF.

This clonotype was seen more than once but under ten times. The chain has TRBV20-1 and TRBJ2-2, with 10 bases lining up with TRBD2. Germline-derived CDR1 and CDR2 are DFQATT and SNEGSKA (reference sequence). Trimming took 3 bases from V and 8 from J; bases not matched to a gene: 3. This CDR3 has 13 amino acids. CDR3 bases: TGCAGTGCTAGGACTAGCGGGCGAGGGGAGCTGTTTTTT. Translating gives CSARTSGRGELFF.

This clonotype was seen repeatedly, ten times or more. This chain links TRBV29-1 with TRBJ2-1; possible D gene TRBD1, 6 bases. The germline V and J ends were trimmed by 6 bases and 0 bases, with 15 bases remaining between them. Germline values: CDR1 SQVTM, CDR2 ANQGSEA. The CDR3 consists of 15 residues. CDR3 residues: CSVGHSLSSYNEQFF. CDR3 DNA sequence: TGCAGCGTGGGACACAGCTTGAGCTCCTACAATGAGCAGTTCTTC.

The V and J genes are TRBV20-1 and TRBJ1-1; D uncertain. V lost 2 bases and J 2 bases, leaving 9 bases between the germline ends. The CDR3 has 13 amino acids. Germline V gene data show CDR1 as DFQATT and CDR2 as SNEGSKA (reference sequence). The CDR3 nucleotides are TGCAGTGCTAGAAAGGCAGGAAACACTGAAGCTTTCTTT. This translates into CSARKAGNTEAFF.

This chain connects TRBV2 to TRBJ2-5; no definite D call. Germline-derived CDR1 and CDR2 are SNHLY and FYNNEI. The V gene lost 6 bases and the J gene lost 1 base, with 12 bases spanning the gap. This CDR3 comprises 14 residues. The CDR3 region has the DNA TGTGCCAGCAGAAGTTCTAGAGGCCAAGAGACCCAGTACTTC. It translates to CASRSSRGQETQYF.

This clonotype came up many times. The chain has TRBV20-1 and TRBJ2-7; 10 bases map to TRBD2. The CDR3 sequence is 14 residues long. Germline V lookup: CDR1 DFQATT, CDR2 SNEGSKA (reference sequence). V lost 0 bases, J lost 5 bases, and 4 bases stayed unmatched. The CDR3 bases are TGCAGTGCTAGAGATTTAGCGGGAGGCCACGAGCAGTACTTC. This encodes CSARDLAGGHEQYF.